This TCR beta chain was captured in a study of beta chain features in type 1 diabetes. Study conclusions and caveats: Reads derived from cDNA could over-represent cells showing high TCR expression. In every one of the four CD4+ subsets, TCRB CDR3s were moderately but significantly shorter in Type 1 diabetes patients. Insertions were fewer and deletions more numerous at VDJ junctions in type 1 diabetes patients.

On this clone: Its antigen is unknown.

Germline values: CDR1 SEHNR, CDR2 FQNEAQ (reference sequence). V lost 1 base, J lost 0 bases, and 9 bases lay in between. The length of the CDR3 is 16 residues. The entirety of the isolated RNA underwent reverse transcription, so expressed TCRB transcripts were sequenced. Data came from immunoSEQ multiplex PCR; TCRdb stores just in-frame clones and leaves some out. This sample has over 300,000 clones, with around 9.3% found just once. A heparinised blood draw that averaged around 100 mL was obtained once from each donor. Based on CD45RO/CCR7/CD25/CD127/CD95/CD27, CD4+ regulatory, stem cell-like memory, naive and central memory cells were sorted.

This TCR came from a man aged 25-45 years with type 1 diabetes. Specimen: central memory CD4+ T cells from blood. The chain is built from TRBV7-9 and TRBJ2-2; perhaps TRBD1 as D (5 bases). CDR3 nucleotide sequence: TGTGCCAGCAGCTTAGGGGGCACAACGAACACCGGGGAGCTGTTTTTT. Protein product: CASSLGGTTNTGELFF.